The 27 T cell receptor beta chains in this list originate from one sample, sequenced in a study of blood T cell repertoires in COVID-19. Profiling relied on immunoSEQ multiplex PCR, and the TCRdb table lists in-frame clones only, not all of them. Among approximately 350,000 clones listed, roughly 90% were seen once. The specimen was peripheral blood. The receptors derive from a woman aged 25-40 years with COVID-19, enrolled during active disease.

The chain uses TRBV10-1 and TRBJ2-1, with a weak D call TRBD2 (6 bases). This CDR3 has 13 residues. Germline CDR1 and CDR2: WNHNN and SYGVQD (reference sequence). Trimming left V 4 bases short and J 8 bases short, with 12 bases between. The CDR3: CASSGGGWHEQFF. The CDR3 DNA follows: TGCGCCAGCAGTGGAGGAGGGTGGCATGAGCAGTTCTTC.

This rearrangement joins TRBV4-1 to TRBJ2-5, with D possibly being TRBD1 (5 bases). The CDR3 runs to 14 residues. In germline, CDR1 is MGHRA, CDR2 YSYEKL. Trimming removed 5 bases at V and 3 bases at J, with 13 bases between. In DNA, the CDR3 is TGCGCCAGCAGCACGAGACAGTCGAAAGAGACCCAGTACTTC. The encoded protein is CASSTRQSKETQYF.

The gene calls are TRBV6-2 or TRBV6-3 and TRBJ2-7; D is undetermined. The CDR3 runs 17 residues. Trimming stripped 2 bases from V and 2 bases from J, with 19 bases between. The V gene's germline CDR1 is MNHEY and CDR2 SVGEGT. CDR3 protein: CASSYPAGVFPTYEQYF. The CDR3 coding sequence is TGTGCCAGCAGTTACCCCGCCGGAGTGTTCCCTACCTACGAGCAGTACTTC.

The gene calls are TRBV5-5 and TRBJ1-5, with D unclear. The length of the CDR3 is 15 residues. Trimming pared 2 bases from V and 1 base from J, leaving 10 bases between. CDR1 SGHKS and CDR2 YYEKEE come from the germline V gene (reference sequence). The chain's CDR3 is CASSLSGVSNQPQHF. In DNA, the CDR3 is TGTGCCAGCAGCTTATCCGGGGTCAGCAATCAGCCCCAGCATTTT. Using reference TRBV5-5 and TRBJ1-5 for the parts outside the CDR3, the full variable domain is DAGVTQSPTHLIKTRGQQVTLRCSPISGHKSVSWYQQVLGQGPQFIFQYYEKEERGRGNFPDRFSARQFPNYSSELNVNALLLGDSALYLCASSLSGVSNQPQHFGDGTRLSIL.

The rearrangement uses TRBV9 and TRBJ1-1; tentatively, D is TRBD1 (6 bases). Germline values: CDR1 SGDLS, CDR2 YYNGEE. This CDR3 has 14 residues. The V end lost 0 bases, the J end lost 5 bases, and 11 bases lay between the germline ends. The CDR3 protein is CASSVARGGTEAFF. The CDR3 bases are TGTGCCAGCAGCGTAGCTAGGGGGGGGACTGAAGCTTTCTTT.

The gene calls are TRBV7-8 and TRBJ2-7, with D possibly TRBD1 on 7 matching bases. CDR1 and CDR2 from the germline V gene are SGHVS and FQNEAQ. This CDR3 has 14 amino acids. Trimming took off 5 bases at V and 7 bases at J, with 18 bases between the two ends. CDR3 sequence reads: CASSGTGQAGEQYV. CDR3 nucleotide sequence: TGTGCCAGCAGCGGCACAGGACAGGCGGGAGAGCAGTACGTC.

The V and J genes are TRBV9 and TRBJ2-1; weak D call: TRBD1 (6 bases). The CDR3 covers 13 residues. Trimming removed 5 bases from V and 4 bases from J, with 10 bases in between. Germline CDR1 reads SGDLS; CDR2 reads YYNGEE. In DNA form, the CDR3 reads TGTGCCAGCAGTCGTGGACAGTACAATGAGCAGTTCTTC. Translated: CASSRGQYNEQFF.

This clone was recorded only once. The chain links TRBV27 to TRBJ1-1; D gene uncertain. CDR3 size: 15 residues. V dropped 4 bases and J dropped 4 bases, with 16 bases sitting between them. Germline V lookup: CDR1 MNHEY, CDR2 SMNVEV (reference sequence). The CDR3 sequence is CASSWAASGFTEAFF. The CDR3, as DNA: TGTGCCAGCAGTTGGGCGGCGAGCGGGTTCACTGAAGCTTTCTTT.

The chain joins TRBV25-1 to TRBJ1-2; 10 bases are a match to TRBD1. V trimming: 3 bases; J trimming: 2 bases; junction bases outside the gene matches: 0. This CDR3 region has 14 residues. Germline lookup yields CDR1 MGHDK and CDR2 SYGVNS. The CDR3 loop reads CASSETGGNYGYTF. CDR3 nucleotide sequence: TGTGCCAGCAGTGAGACAGGGGGCAACTATGGCTACACCTTC.

The chain recombines TRBV5-4 with TRBJ1-1; TRBD1 matches 7 bases. CDR1 and CDR2 (germline): SGHNT, YYREEE (reference sequence). V was clipped by 5 bases and J by 0 bases; unmatched bases: 13. The CDR3 is made up of 17 amino acids. The chain's CDR3 is CASRGGGTATMNTEAFF. CDR3 nucleotides: TGTGCCAGCAGGGGAGGAGGGACAGCAACCATGAACACTGAAGCTTTCTTT. Based on the CDR3 plus reference TRBV5-4 and TRBJ1-1, the full variable domain is ETGVTQSPTHLIKTRGQQVTLRCSSQSGHNTVSWYQQALGQGPQFIFQYYREEENGRGNFPPRFSGLQFPNYSSELNVNALELDDSALYLCASRGGGTATMNTEAFFGQGTRLTVV.

A word on this clone: Other DNA sequences within the sample encode an identical CDR3. V gene TRBV3-1 (or the pseudogene TRBV3-2) combines with J gene TRBJ2-1, with D possibly matching TRBD1 (6 bases). CDR3 length: 15 residues. The V gene's germline CDR1 is LGHDT and CDR2 YNNKEL (reference sequence). V was clipped by 0 bases and J by 4 bases, with 10 bases between them. The CDR3 reads CASSQDRGAYNEQFF. For the CDR3, the DNA is TGTGCCAGCAGCCAAGACAGGGGTGCTTACAATGAGCAGTTCTTC.

As regards this clone: At one end, the junction sequence differs from germline, possibly due to a read error. The genes are TRBV12-3 or TRBV12-4 and TRBJ2-4; 8 bases fit TRBD1. The CDR3 contains 12 residues. CDR3: CASSLGGTGRHF. CDR3 in DNA: TGTGCCAGCAGTTTAGGGGGGACAGGCAGGCACTTC.

Here the CDR3 DNA reads TGCGCCACCTCTTCCCCGGGACAGGGGGATGGGGAGCAGTACTTC. Translating it yields CATSSPGQGDGEQYF. This chain joins TRBV10-2 and TRBJ2-7; 11 bases are a match to TRBD1. Germline V gene lookup returns CDR1 WSHSY and CDR2 SAAADI. The CDR3 covers 15 residues. Trimming at V came to 10 bases and at J to 7 bases, leaving 15 bases not matched to a gene.

This rearrangement joins TRBV5-6 to TRBJ2-2; D is ambiguous. Trimming removed 1 base from V and 4 bases from J, with 8 bases in between. The CDR3 sequence is 14 residues long. Germline CDR1 and CDR2: SGHDT and YYEEEE. Written as DNA, the CDR3 is TGTGCCAGCAGCTTGTACAGCTTCACCGGGGAGCTGTTTTTT. Its protein is CASSLYSFTGELFF.

This chain connects TRBV6-5 to TRBJ2-5; 10 bases map to TRBD1. The germline V gene encodes CDR1 MNHEY and CDR2 SVGAGI. J was trimmed by 4 bases and V by 5 bases; bases with no gene match: 7. There are 15 residues in the CDR3. The DNA of the CDR3 is TGTGCCAGCAGTCCACGGACAGGGGGTGCAGAGACCCAGTACTTC. Its translation: CASSPRTGGAETQYF.

The chain couples TRBV30 to TRBJ1-1; 7 bases are shared with TRBD1. There are 14 residues in the CDR3. Per the germline V gene, CDR1 is GTSNPN and CDR2 is SVGIG (reference sequence). J lost 1 base, V lost 5 bases, and 7 bases had no gene match. CDR3 amino acids: CAWDPDRWNTEAFF. The CDR3 nucleotides read TGTGCCTGGGACCCGGACAGGTGGAACACTGAAGCTTTCTTT. Full variable domain (remainder filled in from reference TRBV30 and TRBJ1-1): SQTIHQWPATLVQPVGSPLSLECTVEGTSNPNLYWYRQAAGRGLQLLFYSVGIGQISSEVPQNLSASRPQDRQFILSSKKLLLSDSGFYLCAWDPDRWNTEAFFGQGTRLTVV.

The V call is TRBV27, the J call TRBJ1-2; no firm D call. Germline lookup yields CDR1 MNHEY and CDR2 SMNVEV (reference sequence). This CDR3 region has 14 residues. V was shortened by 2 bases and J by 1 base, with 8 bases between the two germline ends. The CDR3 region is CASSLGRGNYGYTF. CDR3 DNA sequence: TGTGCCAGCAGTTTAGGGCGGGGTAACTATGGCTACACCTTC.

The rearrangement uses TRBV5-1 and TRBJ2-1; 10 nucleotides agree with TRBD2. CDR1 and CDR2 from the germline V gene are SGHRS and YFSETQ. Unmatched junction bases numbered 1, after V lost 2 bases and J lost 5 bases. The CDR3 is 14 amino acids. Written as DNA, the CDR3 is TGCGCCAGCAGCTTTCTAGCGGGAGACAATGAGCAGTTCTTC. Translating it yields CASSFLAGDNEQFF.

The chain has TRBV19 and TRBJ2-2; D possibly corresponds to TRBD1 (6 bases). The CDR3 is 15 amino acids. Deletions cut 8 bases from V and 1 base from J, with 14 bases between. Germline V gene sequence: CDR1 LNHDA, CDR2 SQIVND (reference sequence). The CDR3, as DNA: TGTGCCAGTGGAGCCGGGACACTGAACACCGGGGAGCTGTTTTTT. This gives the protein CASGAGTLNTGELFF.

This chain joins TRBV10-3 and TRBJ1-4, with 11 bases matching TRBD1. Germline V gene data show CDR1 as ENHRY and CDR2 as SYGVKD. V dropped 3 bases and J dropped 3; count of bases not matched to a gene: 9. The CDR3 is 18 residues long. CDR3 nucleotides: TGTGCCATCAGTGAAGGACAGGGGGCGCATGGACCTAATGAAAAACTGTTTTTT. Its translation is CAISEGQGAHGPNEKLFF.

The chain recombines TRBV5-1 with TRBJ1-2, with TRBD1 identical over 8 bases. In germline, CDR1 is SGHRS, CDR2 YFSETQ. V shed 0 bases, J shed 2 bases, and the junction held 6 bases outside the gene matches. The CDR3 is 16 residues long. CDR3 in amino acids: CASSLGGQAQNYGYTF. CDR3 coding DNA: TGCGCCAGCAGCTTGGGGGGACAGGCACAAAACTATGGCTACACCTTC.

V usage is TRBV11-3 and J usage is TRBJ2-7; 15 bases match TRBD2. With V trimmed by 5 bases and J by 3 bases, 8 bases remained unmatched. The CDR3 loop spans 17 amino acids. CDR1 and CDR2 (germline): SGHNT, YENEEA. The CDR3, as DNA: TGTGCCAGCAGCCTTTCCACGGGACTAGCGGGAGGCTACGAGCAGTACGTC. This codes for CASSLSTGLAGGYEQYV.

This clone was detected many times. The V gene is TRBV2, the J gene TRBJ2-1, with D hard to call. CDR1 and CDR2 (germline): SNHLY, FYNNEI. Trimming removed 8 bases from V and 5 bases from J, with 7 bases in between. The CDR3 length is 11 residues. CDR3 sequence reads: CASRRDNEQFF. The CDR3 nucleotides are TGTGCCAGCCGCCGGGACAATGAGCAGTTCTTC.

This rearrangement joins TRBV6-2 or TRBV6-3 to TRBJ2-1; 8 nucleotides agree with TRBD2. The length of the CDR3 is 17 residues. CDR1 is MNHEY and CDR2 is SVGEGT in the germline V gene. Germline trimming cut 5 bases from V and 6 bases from J; bases unmatched to any gene: 15. CDR3 in DNA: TGTGCCAGCAGTCGGCCCAGCGGGGGAGGGAGGGCCAATGAGCAGTTCTTC. As protein: CASSRPSGGGRANEQFF.

This sequence joins TRBV6-5 and TRBJ2-3; a possible D gene is TRBD1 (6 bases). The germline gives CDR1 MNHEY, CDR2 SVGAGI. V was cut by 2 bases and J by 4 bases, with 13 bases left in between. This CDR3 is 15 amino acids long. This CDR3 reads CASSYGNRVADTQYF. CDR3 DNA: TGTGCCAGCAGTTACGGTAACAGGGTCGCAGATACGCAGTATTTT.

This rearrangement joins TRBV7-2 to TRBJ2-2; 16 bases are a match to TRBD2. CDR3 length equals 18 residues. Germline lookup yields CDR1 SGHTA and CDR2 FQGNSA. With V trimmed by 3 bases and J by 5 bases, 6 bases remained unmatched. The CDR3 DNA sequence: TGTGCCAGCAGCTTGGGACTAGCGGGAGGGCCGAGGACCGGGGAGCTGTTTTTT. Translating it yields CASSLGLAGGPRTGELFF. Drawing the rest from reference TRBV7-2 and TRBJ2-2, the complete variable domain is GAGVSQSPSNKVTEKGKDVELRCDPISGHTALYWYRQSLGQGLEFLIYFQGNSAPDKSGLPSDRFSAERTGGSVSTLTIQRTQQEDSAVYLCASSLGLAGGPRTGELFFGEGSRLTVL.

CDR3 in amino acids: CASSGGSHQPQHF. CDR3 in DNA: TGTGCCAGTAGTGGAGGGTCGCATCAGCCCCAGCATTTT. This sequence joins TRBV19 and TRBJ1-5; no definite D call. CDR3 size: 13 residues. In germline, CDR1 is LNHDA, CDR2 SQIVND (reference sequence). V dropped 5 bases and J dropped 5 bases, with 10 bases sitting between them.